A single sample gave rise to the 29 T cell receptor beta chains below, sequenced in a study of T cells in Graves' hyperthyroidism and ophthalmopathy. The investigators amplified TCR beta CDR3 regions from RNA transcripts. A set of HTBI primers served as the primers for a first-round RT-PCR of the TCR CDR3. TCRdb ran MiXCR on the multiplex PCR reads and lists one entry per CDR3 protein. The repertoire has around 350,000 distinct CDR3 sequences, about 19% of them found once; the top ten carry about 4%. Sequencing was done on a sample of blood. The receptors here all came from a woman aged 18-29 years with Graves' hyperthyroidism.

This clonotype was picked up many times. The chain carries TRBV27 and TRBJ1-1; 7 bases agree with TRBD1. This CDR3 has 14 amino acids. Per germline, CDR1 MNHEY and CDR2 SMNVEV (reference sequence). J was trimmed by 4 bases and V by 5 bases; bases with no gene match: 7. DNA of the CDR3: TGTGCCAGCAGTCTTCAGGGGGGGGCCACTGAAGCTTTCTTT. Protein product: CASSLQGGATEAFF.

The chain combines TRBV3-1 with TRBJ2-7, with 8 bases lining up with TRBD2. Germline CDR1 LGHDT, CDR2 YNNKEL (reference sequence). The CDR3 is made up of 14 amino acids. Germline trimming cut 4 bases from V and 4 bases from J; bases unmatched to any gene: 6. This chain's CDR3 is CASSPREGGYEQYF. The CDR3 bases are TGTGCCAGCAGCCCCCGGGAGGGGGGATACGAGCAGTACTTC.

This chain joins TRBV24-1 and TRBJ2-7; 7 bases match TRBD1. The CDR3 consists of 13 residues. With V trimmed by 3 bases and J by 4 bases, 2 bases remained unmatched. Germline CDR1 is KGHDR and CDR2 is SFDVKD. The CDR3: CATSDPTGYEQYF. For the CDR3, the DNA is TGTGCCACCAGTGATCCGACAGGGTACGAGCAGTACTTC.

In its sample, this clonotype was seen many times. This rearrangement joins TRBV11-2 to TRBJ2-7, with a possible D match to TRBD2 (6 bases). The CDR3 is 15 residues long. V lost 1 base and J 2 bases, leaving 12 bases between the germline ends. Germline assignment: CDR1 SGHAT and CDR2 FQNNGV. The DNA for the CDR3 is TGTGCCAGCAGCTTAGGACACGGGGGACCCTACGAGCAGTACTTC. This translates into CASSLGHGGPYEQYF. Drawing the rest from reference TRBV11-2 and TRBJ2-7, the complete variable domain is EAGVAQSPRYKIIEKRQSVAFWCNPISGHATLYWYQQILGQGPKLLIQFQNNGVVDDSQLPKDRFSAERLKGVDSTLKIQPAKLEDSAVYLCASSLGHGGPYEQYFGPGTRLTVT.

This clonotype was counted at least ten times. The rearrangement joins TRBV12-3 or TRBV12-4 to TRBJ1-6; a possible D gene is TRBD1 (6 bases). This CDR3 has 15 residues. V lost 8 bases to trimming and J lost 3 bases, with 14 bases between them. CDR3 sequence (DNA): TGTGCCAGCTGGGGGGGGGACAACTATAATTCACCCCTCCACTTT. Residues: CASWGGDNYNSPLHF.

This clonotype was counted ten times or more. The V and J genes are TRBV14 and TRBJ1-1; D remains unclear. The V end was cut by 3 bases, the J end by 7 bases, with 12 bases between. Germline assignment: CDR1 SGHDN and CDR2 FVKESK. This CDR3 is built from 13 residues. CDR3 loop: CASSQVGFGEAFF. Written as DNA, the CDR3 is TGTGCCAGCAGCCAGGTAGGGTTCGGTGAAGCTTTCTTT.

This clonotype was observed many times. The V and J genes are TRBV20-1 and TRBJ1-2; D remains ambiguous. This CDR3 has 14 residues. Per the germline V gene, CDR1 is DFQATT and CDR2 is SNEGSKA (reference sequence). The ends were cut back, 5 bases at V and 2 bases at J, with 15 bases in the middle. CDR3 sequence: CSAAEAALNYGYTF. The CDR3 region has the DNA TGCAGTGCTGCCGAGGCAGCGCTCAACTATGGCTACACCTTC.

This clonotype was picked up many times. The rearrangement joins TRBV4-1 to TRBJ1-5; D perhaps matches TRBD1 (6 bases). Germline lookup yields CDR1 MGHRA and CDR2 YSYEKL. There are 15 residues in the CDR3. The V and J ends lost 4 bases and 3 bases respectively, with 13 bases between them. The CDR3 sequence is CASSPPDSYNQPQHF. The CDR3 region has the DNA TGCGCCAGCAGCCCACCGGACAGCTACAATCAGCCCCAGCATTTT.

This clonotype was observed a few times. Since a far larger clone is one base different, this is likely a read error. Here the CDR3 DNA reads TGTGCCAGCAGCTTAGATCAAGAGACCAAGTACTTC. This sequence encodes CASSLDQETKYF. The chain links TRBV11-2 to TRBJ2-5; D gene unclear. The CDR3 contains 12 residues. Germline V gene sequence: CDR1 SGHAT, CDR2 FQNNGV. The full variable domain, in which reference TRBV11-2 and TRBJ2-5 provide the parts outside the CDR3, is EAGVAQSPRYKIIEKRQSVAFWCNPISGHATLYWYQQILGQGPKLLIQFQNNGVVDDSQLPKDRFSAERLKGVDSTLKIQPAKLEDSAVYLCASSLDQETKYFGPGTRLLVL.

Of note for this clonotype: This may arise from a read error, as a much more abundant clone is one base away. This CDR3 fails to terminate in the conserved phenylalanine or tryptophan, so it likely reflects a read error. This rearrangement joins TRBV9 to TRBJ1-2; no clear D gene. From germline, CDR1 is SGDLS and CDR2 YYNGEE. The ends were cut back, 0 bases at V and 4 bases at J, with 10 bases in the middle. The CDR3 totals 14 residues. CDR3 region: CASSVEATPYGYTL. The CDR3 nucleotides are TGTGCCAGCAGCGTAGAAGCGACACCCTATGGCTACACCTTA.

This clonotype has at least ten counts. The chain combines TRBV6-1 with TRBJ1-6; no reliable D call. In germline, CDR1 is MNHNS, CDR2 SASEGT. The length of the CDR3 is 14 residues. Trimming cost V 0 bases and J 7 bases, with 7 bases left between them. The CDR3 sequence: CASSEAGLNSPLHF. CDR3 nucleotide sequence: TGTGCCAGCAGTGAAGCAGGGTTGAATTCACCCCTCCACTTT.

This clonotype has ten or more counts. The rearrangement joins TRBV29-1 to TRBJ1-4, with D unresolved. V lost 4 bases and J 5 bases, leaving 20 bases between the germline ends. Germline loops: CDR1 SQVTM, CDR2 ANQGSEA. This CDR3 region has 16 residues. The CDR3 here is CSVGLDSGPTNEKLFF. The CDR3 nucleotides read TGCAGCGTTGGGTTGGATAGCGGACCGACGAATGAAAAACTGTTTTTT. Looking up the rest from reference TRBV29-1 and TRBJ1-4 gives the full variable domain: SAVISQKPSRDICQRGTSLTIQCQVDSQVTMMFWYRQQPGQSLTLIATANQGSEATYESGFVIDKFPISRPNLTFSTLTVSNMSPEDSSIYLCSVGLDSGPTNEKLFFGSGTQLSVL.

There are many counts of this clonotype. The V gene is TRBV6-1, the J gene TRBJ1-5; D possibly corresponds to TRBD1 (6 bases). CDR1 MNHNS and CDR2 SASEGT come from the germline V gene. The V and J ends lost 1 base and 2 bases respectively, with 9 bases between them. The CDR3 contains 15 residues. The chain's CDR3 is CASSEGAGGNQPQHF. The CDR3 nucleotides are TGTGCCAGCAGTGAAGGGGCAGGGGGCAATCAGCCCCAGCATTTT.

This clonotype was counted many times. For the CDR3, the DNA is TGTGCCACCAGCTGGATTTGGGGAAGGGAGACAGGGGGCGCGGAATCCTATGGCTACACCTTC. It is translated as CATSWIWGRETGGAESYGYTF. The J gene is TRBJ1-2, the V gene TRBV15; 10 positions agree with TRBD1. In germline, CDR1 is LNHNV, CDR2 YYDKDF (reference sequence). The J segment lost 4 bases and the V segment lost 5 bases, leaving 25 bases of the junction unmatched. The CDR3 is made up of 21 amino acids.

This chain joins TRBV4-1 and TRBJ2-7; D is uncertain. The CDR3 is 15 residues long. Germline values: CDR1 MGHRA, CDR2 YSYEKL. The ends were cut back, 0 bases at V and 0 bases at J, with 9 bases in the middle. The CDR3 sequence: CASSQEGQASYEQYF. For the CDR3, the DNA is TGCGCCAGCAGCCAAGAGGGTCAGGCCTCCTACGAGCAGTACTTC.

This clonotype has ten or more counts. The V gene is TRBV19, the J gene TRBJ1-1; D gene unclear. Deletions cut 6 bases from V and 1 base from J, with 9 bases between. Germline V lookup: CDR1 LNHDA, CDR2 SQIVND (reference sequence). CDR3 length: 13 amino acids. CDR3 in amino acids: CASRTQANTEAFF. As DNA, the CDR3 is TGTGCCAGTAGAACTCAGGCGAACACTGAAGCTTTCTTT.

This clonotype came up many times. The genes are TRBV30 and TRBJ2-7; D gene ambiguous. The V end was cut by 0 bases, the J end by 0 bases, with 12 bases between. CDR1 GTSNPN and CDR2 SVGIG come from the germline V gene (reference sequence). There are 15 residues in the CDR3. The CDR3 DNA sequence: TGTGCCTGGAGTGTTCGTCAGGTGAGCTCCTACGAGCAGTACTTC. Its protein product is CAWSVRQVSSYEQYF.

This clonotype was observed many times. This chain joins TRBV3-1 and TRBJ1-2, with a tentative D call TRBD1 (6 bases). Germline-derived CDR1 and CDR2 are LGHDT and YNNKEL (reference sequence). This CDR3 has 16 residues. V was trimmed by 1 base and J by 7 bases, leaving 19 bases between them. The CDR3 DNA sequence: TGTGCCAGCAGCCAAGTTCCAGGACAGACCGTCTCTGGCTACACCTTC. Its protein is CASSQVPGQTVSGYTF.

This clonotype appeared a few times. This sequence joins TRBV9 and TRBJ2-7; D may be TRBD1 (5 bases). The length of the CDR3 is 14 residues. The ends were cut back, 0 bases at V and 3 bases at J, with 10 bases in the middle. CDR1 and CDR2 from the germline V gene are SGDLS and YYNGEE. The CDR3 coding sequence is TGTGCCAGCAGCGTAGCTCTACAGGACTACGAGCAGTACTTC. This translates into CASSVALQDYEQYF.

The V and J genes are TRBV5-1 and TRBJ1-1, with D possibly TRBD1 on 5 matching bases. The V gene lost 6 bases and the J gene lost 5 bases, with 14 bases spanning the gap. Germline V CDR1 and CDR2: SGHRS, YFSETQ. This CDR3 region has 13 residues. This CDR3 reads CASTRRGGTEAFF. As DNA, the CDR3 is TGCGCCAGCACCCGGCGGGGCGGGACTGAAGCTTTCTTT.

This clonotype was counted at least ten times. The rearrangement joins TRBV6-5 to TRBJ1-1, with D possibly being TRBD1 (6 bases). This CDR3 has 16 amino acids. V was shortened by 4 bases and J by 3 bases, with 18 bases between the two germline ends. Germline loops: CDR1 MNHEY, CDR2 SVGAGI. In DNA form, the CDR3 reads TGTGCCAGCAGTTCCTTCAGGGGAGGTGCGGACACTGAAGCTTTCTTT. Protein product: CASSSFRGGADTEAFF.

This clonotype was counted many times. This chain links TRBV13 with TRBJ2-7, with 10 bases lining up with TRBD2. This CDR3 is built from 15 residues. V lost 5 bases to trimming and J lost 3 bases; unmatched junction nucleotides: 7. CDR1 is PRHDT and CDR2 is FYEKMQ in the germline V gene (reference sequence). The DNA for the CDR3 is TGTGCCAGCAGCCCGAAGCTAGCGGGGGACTACGAGCAGTACTTC. The encoded protein is CASSPKLAGDYEQYF. Together with reference TRBV13 and TRBJ2-7, the CDR3 gives the full variable domain: AAGVIQSPRHLIKEKRETATLKCYPIPRHDTVYWYQQGPGQDPQFLISFYEKMQSDKGSIPDRFSAQQFSDYHSELNMSSLELGDSALYFCASSPKLAGDYEQYFGPGTRLTVT.

This clonotype appeared many times. V usage is TRBV6-5 and J usage is TRBJ2-7; 9 nucleotides agree with TRBD2. The CDR3 is 16 residues long. V shed 0 bases, J shed 5 bases, and the junction held 8 bases outside the gene matches. The germline gives CDR1 MNHEY, CDR2 SVGAGI. CDR3 loop: CASSYSIERGDHEQYF. The CDR3 DNA sequence: TGTGCCAGCAGTTACTCAATCGAGCGGGGGGACCACGAGCAGTACTTC.

This clonotype was observed at least ten times. The genes are TRBV30 and TRBJ1-5, with D maybe TRBD1 (6 bases). Trimming shortened V by 2 bases and J by 4 bases, and 12 bases separated the two germline ends. CDR1 and CDR2 from the germline V gene are GTSNPN and SVGIG (reference sequence). The length of the CDR3 is 14 residues. CDR3: CAWSKGGGNQPQHF. CDR3 sequence (DNA): TGTGCCTGGAGTAAGGGGGGCGGGAATCAGCCCCAGCATTTT.

This clonotype was counted ten times or more. The gene calls are TRBV28 and TRBJ1-1; D is unclear. Germline-derived CDR1 and CDR2 are MDHEN and SYDVKM. This CDR3 is 15 amino acids long. Between the trimmed V and J ends, which lost 5 bases and 1 base, there was a span of 14 bases. For the CDR3, the DNA is TGTGCCAGCAGTCCCCGCGGTGCTTGGAACACTGAAGCTTTCTTT. It is translated as CASSPRGAWNTEAFF.

This clonotype was seen many times. The rearrangement joins TRBV6-5 to TRBJ1-2, with D perhaps matching TRBD1 (5 bases). This CDR3 contains 14 residues. The V gene's germline CDR1 is MNHEY and CDR2 SVGAGI. V was trimmed by 4 bases and J by 2 bases, leaving 11 bases between them. This CDR3 is CASSSATENYGYTF. DNA of the CDR3: TGTGCCAGCAGTTCCGCGACAGAGAACTATGGCTACACCTTC.

A single count supports this clonotype. The chain couples TRBV28 to TRBJ2-7; possible D gene TRBD2, 6 bases. V lost 6 bases, J lost 10 bases, and 22 bases lay in between. Germline loops: CDR1 MDHEN, CDR2 SYDVKM. This CDR3 has 14 amino acids. CDR3 in amino acids: CASRTGLSSGDQYF. CDR3 in DNA: TGTGCCAGCAGGACGGGACTGAGCTCGGGTGATCAGTACTTC. Full variable domain (outside the CDR3, taken from reference TRBV28 and TRBJ2-7): DVKVTQSSRYLVKRTGEKVFLECVQDMDHENMFWYRQDPGLGLRLIYFSYDVKMKEKGDIPEGYSVSREKKERFSLILESASTNQTSMYLCASRTGLSSGDQYFGPGTRLTVT.

The genes are TRBV20-1 and TRBJ2-7; maybe TRBD1 (6 bases). Germline V gene data show CDR1 as DFQATT and CDR2 as SNEGSKA (reference sequence). This CDR3 spans 13 amino acids. V dropped 2 bases and J dropped 6 bases, with 14 bases sitting between them. The CDR3 loop is CSARSAGVFEQYF. The CDR3 bases are TGCAGTGCTAGATCAGCAGGGGTGTTCGAGCAGTACTTC.

This clonotype was seen repeatedly, ten times or more. V usage is TRBV2 and J usage is TRBJ1-3; D unclear. V gave up 8 bases and J gave up 1 base, with 12 bases separating them. The CDR3 has 14 residues. Germline lookup yields CDR1 SNHLY and CDR2 FYNNEI. CDR3 in DNA: TGTGCCAGCTACCCGACGCCGTCTGGAAACACCATATATTTT. Its protein is CASYPTPSGNTIYF.